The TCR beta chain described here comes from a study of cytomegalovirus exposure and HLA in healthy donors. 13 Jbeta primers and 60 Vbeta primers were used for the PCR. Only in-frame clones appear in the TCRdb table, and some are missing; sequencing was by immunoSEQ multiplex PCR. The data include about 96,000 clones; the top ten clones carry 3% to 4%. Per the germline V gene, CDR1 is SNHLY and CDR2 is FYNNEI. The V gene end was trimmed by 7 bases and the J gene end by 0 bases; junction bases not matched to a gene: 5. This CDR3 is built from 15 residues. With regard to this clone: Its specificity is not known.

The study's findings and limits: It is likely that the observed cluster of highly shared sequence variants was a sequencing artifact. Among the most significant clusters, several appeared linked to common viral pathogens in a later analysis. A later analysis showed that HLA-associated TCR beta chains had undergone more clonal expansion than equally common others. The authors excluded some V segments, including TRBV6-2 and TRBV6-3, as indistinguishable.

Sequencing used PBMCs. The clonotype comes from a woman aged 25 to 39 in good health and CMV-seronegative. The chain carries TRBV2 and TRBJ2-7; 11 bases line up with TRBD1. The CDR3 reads CASTWDRGSSYEQYF. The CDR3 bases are TGTGCCAGCACTTGGGACAGGGGGTCCTCCTACGAGCAGTACTTC.